The rows below give T cell receptor beta chains drawn from one sample of a study of OX40 agonist ivuxolimab in advanced cancers. Only in-frame clones appear in the TCRdb table, and some are missing; sequencing was by immunoSEQ multiplex PCR. The sample lists 90,000 or so clones; approximately 87% were seen once. The sequencing used CD4+ or CD8+ T cells sorted from blood, collected in a trial of the OX40 agonist ivuxolimab. The receptors come from an adult with an advanced solid tumor such as melanoma, head and neck, liver or kidney cancer. Both conserved end residues are part of each CDR3. The order of the fields is CDR3 length, clone size, J gene, V gene, D gene, CDR3 DNA, CDR3 protein. A D gene is named only where the DNA matches it firmly. Expanded clones get a size class; other rows say once, few or many, or leave the size out.

12 | once | TRBJ2-5 | TRBV11-2 | . | TGTGCCAGCAGCTTAGTTCAAGAGACCCAGTACTTC | CASSLVQETQYF
17 | . | TRBJ1-3 | TRBV7-9 | TRBD1 | TGTGCCAGCAGCTTGAGGACAGGGGCTATTTCTGGAAACACCATATATTTT | CASSLRTGAISGNTIYF
15 | once | TRBJ2-6 | TRBV18 | . | TGTGCCAGCTCACCATCCAGCTCTGGGGCCAACGTCCTGACTTTC | CASSPSSSGANVLTF
13 | few | TRBJ2-1 | TRBV7-2 | . | TGTGCCAGCAGCACAAGGCGGGACAATGAGCAGTTCTTC | CASSTRRDNEQFF
15 | . | TRBJ1-5 | TRBV6-1 | . | TGTGCCAGCACCAATTTGGGGGTTAGCAATCAGCCCCAGCATTTT | CASTNLGVSNQPQHF
14 | . | TRBJ1-4 | TRBV5-1 | TRBD1 | TGCGCCAGCAGCGCAGGACAGGAACTCGAAAAACTGTTTTTT | CASSAGQELEKLFF
11 | few | TRBJ1-2 | TRBV2 | TRBD1 | TGTGCCGCGGATACAGGGGGAGGCTACACCTTC | CAADTGGGYTF
15 | . | TRBJ2-5 | TRBV6-5 | TRBD2 | TGTGCCAGCAGGTTTGGCGGGAGTGGTCCTGAGACCCAGTACTTC | CASRFGGSGPETQYF
14 | . | TRBJ1-3 | TRBV28 | . | TGTGCCAGCCTCTCCGGGGACTCTGGAAACACCATATATTTT | CASLSGDSGNTIYF
16 | . | TRBJ1-1 | TRBV10-3 | . | TGTGCCATCAGTGAGCTCGTGGGACCGCTGAACACTGAAGCTTTCTTT | CAISELVGPLNTEAFF
15 | . | TRBJ1-1 | TRBV6-5 | TRBD1 | TGTGCCAGCAAACCGGGACAGGGGACTTGGACTGAAGCTTTCTTT | CASKPGQGTWTEAFF
13 | . | TRBJ2-7 | TRBV28 | TRBD2 | TGTGCCAGCAGTTGGACTAGCTTCAGGGAGCAGTACTTC | CASSWTSFREQYF
16 | . | TRBJ2-2 | TRBV27 | TRBD2 | TGTGCCAGCAGTGGGACTAGCGGGAGGAACACCGGGGAGCTGTTTTTT | CASSGTSGRNTGELFF
14 | . | TRBJ1-4 | TRBV7-9 | . | TGTGCCAGCAGCGGCCGCGACCCGAGGGGAAAACTGTTTTTT | CASSGRDPRGKLFF
15 | . | TRBJ2-1 | TRBV28 | TRBD2 | TGTGCCACCATTACTCGGACTAGCGGGAGCAATGAGCAGTTCTTC | CATITRTSGSNEQFF
16 | . | TRBJ2-1 | TRBV9 | TRBD1 | TGTGCCAGCAGCCAAGTACTCGGGACAGCCTACAATGAGCAGTTCTTC | CASSQVLGTAYNEQFF
15 | . | TRBJ1-4 | TRBV11-3 | . | TGTGCCAGCAGCTTAGCGCGGGCCGGAGGTCAAAAACTGTTTTTT | CASSLARAGGQKLFF
15 | . | TRBJ1-3 | TRBV28 | . | TGTGCCAGCAGTTTAATTGGCAGCTCTGGAAACACCATATATTTT | CASSLIGSSGNTIYF
15 | . | TRBJ1-5 | TRBV7-9 | . | TGTGCCAGCAGCTTAGGGGGAGGGTTCAATCAGCCCCAGCATTTT | CASSLGGGFNQPQHF